What follows describes a single T cell receptor (beta chain). TCRdb's copy holds only in-frame clones and misses some; the assay was immunoSEQ multiplex PCR. The table has 30,000 to 35,000 clones, nearly 90% seen once. These data come from a study of blood T cell repertoires in COVID-19. At the level of the study: Nucleic acid was either cDNA or gDNA, and it came from T cells, B-cell-depleted T cells, or PBMCs.

The CDR3 extends over 16 amino acids. Trimming removed 5 bases from V and 0 bases from J, with 14 bases in between. Germline V gene data show CDR1 as SGHAT and CDR2 as FQNNGV. The V and J genes are TRBV11-2 and TRBJ2-1, with a possible D match to TRBD2 (6 bases). The source is an elderly man with acute or convalescent COVID-19. Sequenced input: peripheral blood. The CDR3 loop is CASSKSRGSSYNEQFF. DNA of the CDR3: TGTGCCAGCAGCAAGAGCCGGGGGAGCTCCTACAATGAGCAGTTCTTC.